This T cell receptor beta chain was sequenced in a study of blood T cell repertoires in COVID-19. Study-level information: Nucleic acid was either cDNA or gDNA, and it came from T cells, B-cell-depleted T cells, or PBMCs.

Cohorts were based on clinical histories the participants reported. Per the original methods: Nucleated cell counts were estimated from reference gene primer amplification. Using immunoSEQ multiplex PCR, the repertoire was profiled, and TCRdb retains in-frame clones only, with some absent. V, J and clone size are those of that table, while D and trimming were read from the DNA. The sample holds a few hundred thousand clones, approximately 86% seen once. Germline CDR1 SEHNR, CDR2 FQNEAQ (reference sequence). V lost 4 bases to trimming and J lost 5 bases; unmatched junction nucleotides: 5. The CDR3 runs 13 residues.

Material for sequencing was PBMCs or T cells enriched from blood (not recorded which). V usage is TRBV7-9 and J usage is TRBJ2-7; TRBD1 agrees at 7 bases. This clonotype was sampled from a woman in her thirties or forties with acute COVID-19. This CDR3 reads CASSSSGGNEQYF. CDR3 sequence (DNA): TGTGCCAGCAGCTCCTCAGGGGGTAACGAGCAGTACTTC. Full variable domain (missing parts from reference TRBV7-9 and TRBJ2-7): DTGVSQNPRHKITKRGQNVTFRCDPISEHNRLYWYRQTLGQGPEFLTYFQNEAQLEKSRLLSDRFSAERPKGSFSTLEIQRTEQGDSAMYLCASSSSGGNEQYFGPGTRLTVT.